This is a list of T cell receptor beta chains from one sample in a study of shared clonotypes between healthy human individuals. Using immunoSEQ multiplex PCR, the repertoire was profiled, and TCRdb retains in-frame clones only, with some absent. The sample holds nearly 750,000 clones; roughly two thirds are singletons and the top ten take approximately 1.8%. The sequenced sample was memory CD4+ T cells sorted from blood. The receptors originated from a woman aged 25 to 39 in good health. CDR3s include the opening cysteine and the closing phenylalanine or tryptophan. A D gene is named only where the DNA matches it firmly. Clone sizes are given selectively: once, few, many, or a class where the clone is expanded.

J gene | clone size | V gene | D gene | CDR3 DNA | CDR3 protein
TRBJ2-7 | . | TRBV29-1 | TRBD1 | TGCAGCGCGAGGGGGACAGCCTACGAGCAGTACTTC | CSARGTAYEQYF
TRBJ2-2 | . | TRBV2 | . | TGTGCCAGCAGTGGACAGTCGAACACCGGGGAGCTGTTTTTT | CASSGQSNTGELFF
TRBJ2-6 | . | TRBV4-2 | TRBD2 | TGTGCCAGCAGCCAAGAACTAGCGGGGGGCCCTGGGGCCAACGTCCTGACTTTC | CASSQELAGGPGANVLTF
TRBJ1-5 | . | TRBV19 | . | TGTGCCAGTAGTATTGGGGGGGGTCAGCCCCAGCATTTT | CASSIGGGQPQHF
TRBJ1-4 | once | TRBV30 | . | TGTGCCTGGAGCGGAACATCACACAGGGTCCGGAATGAAAAACTGTTTTTT | CAWSGTSHRVRNEKLFF
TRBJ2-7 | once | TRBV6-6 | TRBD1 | TGTGCCAGCAGATCCGGGACAGGGTTTGAGCAGTACTTC | CASRSGTGFEQYF
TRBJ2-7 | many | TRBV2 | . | TGTGCCAGCAGTTACGCCCGGGGGCGTCTCGAGCAGTACTTC | CASSYARGRLEQYF
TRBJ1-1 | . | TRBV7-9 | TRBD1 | TGTGCCAGCAGCTCCCAGGGGGAGAGCACTGAAGCTTTCTTT | CASSSQGESTEAFF
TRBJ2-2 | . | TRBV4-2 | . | TGTGCCAGCAGTTCAGGGGACACCGGGGAGCTGTTTTTT | CASSSGDTGELFF
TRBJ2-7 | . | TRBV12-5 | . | TGTGCTAGTGGTTCTCCGAGTACCCCCTACGAGCAGTACTTC | CASGSPSTPYEQYF
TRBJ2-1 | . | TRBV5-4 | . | TGTGCCAGCAGCCCCGGTCAGCCCCGATACAATGAGCAGTTCTTC | CASSPGQPRYNEQFF
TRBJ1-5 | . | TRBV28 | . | TGTGCCAGCAGTTTCGTTCAGGGAGAAAATCAGCCCCAGCATTTT | CASSFVQGENQPQHF
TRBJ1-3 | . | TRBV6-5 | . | TGTGCCAGCAGTTACAGCCCGTCGGGTTTTGGAAACACCATATATTTT | CASSYSPSGFGNTIYF
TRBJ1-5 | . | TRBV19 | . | TGTGCCAGTAGTGCCCAGGGGCCGGGAGGGCCCCAGCATTTT | CASSAQGPGGPQHF
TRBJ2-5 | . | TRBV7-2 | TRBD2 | TGTGCCAGCAGCTTTAGACTAGCGGGAGTCGTGGAGACCCAGTACTTC | CASSFRLAGVVETQYF
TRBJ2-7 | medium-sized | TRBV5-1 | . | TGCGCCAGCAGGGATAACTACGAGCAGTACTTC | CASRDNYEQYF
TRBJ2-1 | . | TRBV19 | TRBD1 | TGTGCCAGTAGAGTGGGACAGACGCAGTTCTTC | CASRVGQTQFF
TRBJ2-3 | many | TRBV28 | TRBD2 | TGTGCCAGCAGCCCCCGGACTTGGAGCGGGGGAGGTGGCACAGATACGCAGTATTTT | CASSPRTWSGGGGTDTQYF
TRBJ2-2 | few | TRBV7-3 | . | TGTGCCAGCAGCCTCACAAGAACCGGGGAGCTGTTTTTT | CASSLTRTGELFF
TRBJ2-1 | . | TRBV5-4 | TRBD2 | TGTGCCAGCACATCCGGGACTAGCGGGAGGGCCTCCTACAATGAGCAGTTCTTC | CASTSGTSGRASYNEQFF
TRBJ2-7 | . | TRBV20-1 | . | TGCAGTGCTCCGGGGGAGCGACAGTACTTC | CSAPGERQYF
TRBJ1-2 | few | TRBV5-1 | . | TGCGCCAGCAGCTTGGCTTCAGGGTCGGGTGGCTACACCTTC | CASSLASGSGGYTF
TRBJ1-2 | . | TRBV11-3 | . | TGTGCCAGCAGCTATTACATCGCAGGGGAAGATGGCTACACCTTC | CASSYYIAGEDGYTF
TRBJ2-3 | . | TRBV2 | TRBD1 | TGTGCCAGCAGTGTGGACAGGGTGGGCACAGATACGCAGTATTTT | CASSVDRVGTDTQYF
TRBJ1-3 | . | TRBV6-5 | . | TGTGCCAGCAGTTACGTTCGGGGCGGAAACACCATATATTTT | CASSYVRGGNTIYF
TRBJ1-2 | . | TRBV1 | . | TGCACCAGCAGCCACGTTCAACCCCGGACAGGGGGCGTAGGGCGCGGTGGCTACACCTTC | CTSSHVQPRTGGVGRGGYTF
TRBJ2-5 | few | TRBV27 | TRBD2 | TGTGCCAGCAGTCCGACCTGGACTAGCGGGAGTTGGGAGACCCAGTACTTC | CASSPTWTSGSWETQYF
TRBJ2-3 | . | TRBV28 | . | TGTGCCAGCCGAGAGGGTCCTAGCACAGATACGCAGTATTTT | CASREGPSTDTQYF
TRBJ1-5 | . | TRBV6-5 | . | TGTGCCAGCAGTTACGGGGAGTTGCAGCCCCAGCATTTT | CASSYGELQPQHF
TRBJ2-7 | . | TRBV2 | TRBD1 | TGTGCCAGCAGGGTAGGGACAGCTTACGAGCAGTACTTC | CASRVGTAYEQYF
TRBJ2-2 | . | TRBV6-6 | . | TGTGCCAGCAGTTACGAGGGGACGAACACCGGGGAGCTGTTTTTT | CASSYEGTNTGELFF
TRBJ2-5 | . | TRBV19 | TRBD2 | TGTGCCAGTAGTATAGGACTAGCGGGAGGGGAGACCCAGTACTTC | CASSIGLAGGETQYF
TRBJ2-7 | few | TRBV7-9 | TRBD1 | TGTGCCAGCAGCCCTCCGGGACAGGGCTACGAGCAGTACTTC | CASSPPGQGYEQYF
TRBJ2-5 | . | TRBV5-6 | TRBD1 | TGTGCCAGCCAGGGGGCAGGAGAGACCCAGTACTTC | CASQGAGETQYF
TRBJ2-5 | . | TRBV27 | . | TGTGCCAGCCAACCCCGACTGAAAGAGACCCAGTACTTC | CASQPRLKETQYF
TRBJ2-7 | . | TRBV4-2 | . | TGTGCCAGCAGCCAGAGAACAGGCGAGCAGTACTTC | CASSQRTGEQYF
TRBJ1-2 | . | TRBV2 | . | TGTGCCAGCAGTGAAGCGCAAACAGGGTTTGGCTACACCTTC | CASSEAQTGFGYTF
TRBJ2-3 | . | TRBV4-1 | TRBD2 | TGCGCCAGCAGCCAAGCTACTAGCGGGGGAGATACGCAGTATTTT | CASSQATSGGDTQYF
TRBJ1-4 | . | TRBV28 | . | TGTGCCAGCAGTAGGACGGTTGCAACTAATGAAAAACTGTTTTTT | CASSRTVATNEKLFF
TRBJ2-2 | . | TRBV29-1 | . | TGCAGCGTCTTACCCGGGTCGGGGGAGCTGTTTTTT | CSVLPGSGELFF
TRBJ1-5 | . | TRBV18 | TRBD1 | TGTGCCAGCTCTGCCGGACAGGGGGCCGGTCAGCCCCAGCATTTT | CASSAGQGAGQPQHF
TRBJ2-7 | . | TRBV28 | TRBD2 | TGTGCCAGCAGTACTAGCGGGCCAACCTACGAGCAGTACTTC | CASSTSGPTYEQYF
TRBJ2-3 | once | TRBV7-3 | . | TGTGCCAGCAGCTTAGGCACAGGCAGCACAGATACGCAGTATTTT | CASSLGTGSTDTQYF
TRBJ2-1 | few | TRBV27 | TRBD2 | TGTGCCAGCACCATTCGGGAGGGCGGTGAGCAGTTCTTC | CASTIREGGEQFF
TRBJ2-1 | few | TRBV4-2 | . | TGTGCCAGCAGCCCATCGGACTTGAGCTCCTACAATGAGCAGTTCTTC | CASSPSDLSSYNEQFF
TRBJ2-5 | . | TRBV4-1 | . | TGCGCCAGCTCGCGGCGGGTGGAGCCACAAGAGACCCAGTACTTC | CASSRRVEPQETQYF
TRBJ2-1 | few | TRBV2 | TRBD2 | TGTGCCAGCAGTGAAAGTAGCGGGAGTCGCCATGAGCAGTTCTTC | CASSESSGSRHEQFF
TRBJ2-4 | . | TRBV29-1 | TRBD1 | TGCAGCGTACCGGACAGGGCCAAAAACATTCAGTACTTC | CSVPDRAKNIQYF
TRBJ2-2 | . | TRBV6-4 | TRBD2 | TGTGCCAGCAGTGACTCGGCGGGAGCCCAAACCGGGGAGCTGTTTTTT | CASSDSAGAQTGELFF